Listed below are T cell receptor beta chains from one sample, sequenced in a study of blood T cell repertoires in COVID-19. The data were produced by immunoSEQ multiplex PCR, yet TCRdb's version contains in-frame clones alone and is incomplete. The sample shows around 300,000 clones, 75% to 90% of them seen only once. Material for sequencing was PBMCs or T cells enriched from blood (not recorded which). The receptors stem from a man aged 25 to 40 who had recovered from COVID-19. CDR3s include the opening cysteine and the closing phenylalanine or tryptophan. The D gene is left open where the match is weak. The listing skips clone size in some rows; elsewhere it reads once, few, many or a size class.

clone size: .; V gene: TRBV27; J gene: TRBJ2-3; D gene: .; CDR3 DNA: TGTGCCAGCGCCAGGTTCACAGATACGCAGTATTTT; CDR3 protein: CASARFTDTQYF
clone size: .; V gene: TRBV6-5; J gene: TRBJ1-2; D gene: TRBD1; CDR3 DNA: TGTGCCAGCACCCAAGACAGGGGGCGCATAGGCTACACCTTC; CDR3 protein: CASTQDRGRIGYTF
clone size: .; V gene: TRBV30; J gene: TRBJ1-2; D gene: .; CDR3 DNA: TGTGCCTGGAGTCCGCACACAGTCGGGGGGGGCTACACCTTC; CDR3 protein: CAWSPHTVGGGYTF
clone size: .; V gene: TRBV7-9; J gene: TRBJ1-1; D gene: .; CDR3 DNA: TGTGCCAGCAGCTTTGGGGGAGGGAACACTGAAGCTTTCTTT; CDR3 protein: CASSFGGGNTEAFF
clone size: few; V gene: TRBV7-9; J gene: TRBJ1-4; D gene: .; CDR3 DNA: TGTGCCAGCAGCTTAGGCATTGCAGGAGAAAAACTGTTTTTT; CDR3 protein: CASSLGIAGEKLFF
clone size: .; V gene: TRBV11-2; J gene: TRBJ2-5; D gene: .; CDR3 DNA: TGTGCCAGCAGCTTCCTGGAGACCCAGTACTTC; CDR3 protein: CASSFLETQYF
clone size: once; V gene: TRBV28; J gene: TRBJ1-1; D gene: TRBD1; CDR3 DNA: TGTGCCAGCAGTCTCCCCCAGGGGGTTGGGGCTGAAGCTTTCTTT; CDR3 protein: CASSLPQGVGAEAFF
clone size: .; V gene: TRBV6-1; J gene: TRBJ2-3; D gene: TRBD2; CDR3 DNA: TGTGCCAGCAGTGTTCTAGCGGGGGGGCCAGCAGATACGCAGTATTTT; CDR3 protein: CASSVLAGGPADTQYF
clone size: .; V gene: TRBV7-3; J gene: TRBJ1-1; D gene: .; CDR3 DNA: TGTGCCAGCAGCCTCTCCGGGGGAGGGGCTGAAGCTTTCTTT; CDR3 protein: CASSLSGGGAEAFF
clone size: .; V gene: TRBV3-1/TRBV3-2; J gene: TRBJ1-6; D gene: TRBD1; CDR3 DNA: TGTGCCAGCAGCCGGGGACAGGGTGGAAATTCACCCCTCCACTTT; CDR3 protein: CASSRGQGGNSPLHF
clone size: .; V gene: TRBV5-1; J gene: TRBJ1-2; D gene: .; CDR3 DNA: TGCGCCAGCAGCTTGGAGATGTCGGGTAATACTAACTATGGCTACACCTTC; CDR3 protein: CASSLEMSGNTNYGYTF
clone size: .; V gene: TRBV2; J gene: TRBJ1-2; D gene: .; CDR3 DNA: TGTGCCAGCAGTGACCCAGGGGCGAATGGCTACACCTTC; CDR3 protein: CASSDPGANGYTF
clone size: few; V gene: TRBV5-4; J gene: TRBJ2-7; D gene: TRBD1; CDR3 DNA: TGTGCCAGCAGCTTAGAGACAGGGGACGACGAGCAGTACTTC; CDR3 protein: CASSLETGDDEQYF
clone size: .; V gene: TRBV4-1; J gene: TRBJ1-5; D gene: .; CDR3 DNA: TGCGCCAGCAGCCAAGAGGGGAGGGGTCGGCAGCATTTT; CDR3 protein: CASSQEGRGRQHF
clone size: .; V gene: TRBV27; J gene: TRBJ1-6; D gene: .; CDR3 DNA: TGTGCCAGCAGGGCAGTGGGCAGGGTAAGCTTGAACTCACCCCTCCACTTT; CDR3 protein: CASRAVGRVSLNSPLHF
clone size: .; V gene: TRBV5-1; J gene: TRBJ1-1; D gene: .; CDR3 DNA: TGCGCCAGCGGACGACAGAGTCCTATGAACACTGAAGCTTTCTTT; CDR3 protein: CASGRQSPMNTEAFF
clone size: .; V gene: TRBV2; J gene: TRBJ1-5; D gene: TRBD1; CDR3 DNA: TGTGCCAGCAGATCGGGACAGGGTGTGAATCAGCCCCAGCATTTT; CDR3 protein: CASRSGQGVNQPQHF
clone size: .; V gene: TRBV30; J gene: TRBJ2-1; D gene: TRBD2; CDR3 DNA: TGTGCCTGGGCAAAGCGGGGGTCCGCCTACAATGAGCAGTTCTTC; CDR3 protein: CAWAKRGSAYNEQFF
clone size: .; V gene: TRBV6-5; J gene: TRBJ1-2; D gene: TRBD1; CDR3 DNA: TGTGCCCCTGAAGCCCCCGGGACAGGGGATGGCTACACCTTC; CDR3 protein: CAPEAPGTGDGYTF
clone size: once; V gene: TRBV30; J gene: TRBJ2-1; D gene: .; CDR3 DNA: TGTGCCTGGAGTGTACAGGGGAACTCGTGGGGACTAGACTACAATGAGCAGTTCTTC; CDR3 protein: CAWSVQGNSWGLDYNEQFF
clone size: .; V gene: TRBV4-1; J gene: TRBJ2-7; D gene: .; CDR3 DNA: TGCGCCAGCAGCCAAGTATCTGGGAGCTACGAGCAGTACTTC; CDR3 protein: CASSQVSGSYEQYF
clone size: .; V gene: TRBV4-1; J gene: TRBJ1-2; D gene: .; CDR3 DNA: TGCGCCAGCAGCCAAGGCCCCCCCCCAGGCCACCACTACACCTTC; CDR3 protein: CASSQGPPPGHHYTF
clone size: once; V gene: TRBV30; J gene: TRBJ2-7; D gene: TRBD1; CDR3 DNA: TGTGCCTGGAGTCCCAGCCGGACAGGGAGAAGCTACGAGCAGTACTTC; CDR3 protein: CAWSPSRTGRSYEQYF
clone size: .; V gene: TRBV7-2; J gene: TRBJ2-5; D gene: TRBD1; CDR3 DNA: TGTGCCAGCAGCACCGGGACAGGGAGGGATTATCAAGAGACCCAGTACTTC; CDR3 protein: CASSTGTGRDYQETQYF
clone size: once; V gene: TRBV28; J gene: TRBJ1-2; D gene: TRBD1; CDR3 DNA: TGTGCCAGCAGCAGCCAGGGGGTGAAAGGCTACACCTTC; CDR3 protein: CASSSQGVKGYTF
clone size: .; V gene: TRBV5-1; J gene: TRBJ1-3; D gene: .; CDR3 DNA: TGCGCCAGCAGCTTGGGGCACCCCATCGGAAACACCATATATTTT; CDR3 protein: CASSLGHPIGNTIYF
clone size: few; V gene: TRBV2; J gene: TRBJ1-2; D gene: TRBD1; CDR3 DNA: TGTGCCAGCAGTTCTGGACAGGCTAACTATGGCTACACCTTC; CDR3 protein: CASSSGQANYGYTF
clone size: .; V gene: TRBV18; J gene: TRBJ1-1; D gene: TRBD1; CDR3 DNA: TGTGCCAGCTCCCTGTTTGATGGGACAGGCACTGAAGCTTTCTTT; CDR3 protein: CASSLFDGTGTEAFF
clone size: .; V gene: TRBV2; J gene: TRBJ2-7; D gene: .; CDR3 DNA: TGTGCCATCCGGAGGGGGGACAGCCCCTCCTACGAGCAGTACTTC; CDR3 protein: CAIRRGDSPSYEQYF
clone size: .; V gene: TRBV18; J gene: TRBJ1-1; D gene: .; CDR3 DNA: TGTGCCAGCTCACCACGCAGGGAGGGCACTGAAGCTTTCTTT; CDR3 protein: CASSPRREGTEAFF
clone size: .; V gene: TRBV19; J gene: TRBJ1-2; D gene: .; CDR3 DNA: TGTGCCAGTAGTATAATAGTAAGAGGCGATGGCTACACCTTC; CDR3 protein: CASSIIVRGDGYTF
clone size: .; V gene: TRBV7-5; J gene: TRBJ2-3; D gene: .; CDR3 DNA: TGTGTCAGAAGCTCTATTCCTGGACTAGCGGATACGCAGTATTTT; CDR3 protein: CVRSSIPGLADTQYF
clone size: .; V gene: TRBV3-1/TRBV3-2; J gene: TRBJ2-7; D gene: TRBD1; CDR3 DNA: TGTGCCAGCAGCCCATTCGGGACAGGGGCCCACGAGCAGTACTTC; CDR3 protein: CASSPFGTGAHEQYF
clone size: .; V gene: TRBV29-1; J gene: TRBJ1-1; D gene: TRBD1; CDR3 DNA: TGCAGCGTTGAAGGAGGGACAGGGGAAACGAACACTGAAGCTTTCTTT; CDR3 protein: CSVEGGTGETNTEAFF
clone size: .; V gene: TRBV2; J gene: TRBJ1-1; D gene: TRBD1; CDR3 DNA: TGTGCCAGCACCCCATGGACAGGGACGAACGCTGAAGCTTTCTTT; CDR3 protein: CASTPWTGTNAEAFF
clone size: few; V gene: TRBV6-5; J gene: TRBJ2-7; D gene: .; CDR3 DNA: TGTGCCAGCAGTTACCCGAACAGGGTGGGATACGAGCAGTACTTC; CDR3 protein: CASSYPNRVGYEQYF
clone size: .; V gene: TRBV7-6; J gene: TRBJ1-1; D gene: TRBD1; CDR3 DNA: TGTGCCAGCAGCCTTTCGGACAGGGTGAACACTGAAGCTTTCTTT; CDR3 protein: CASSLSDRVNTEAFF
clone size: .; V gene: TRBV5-6; J gene: TRBJ2-1; D gene: .; CDR3 DNA: TGTGCCAGCAGCTCACAGGACAATGAGCAGTTCTTC; CDR3 protein: CASSSQDNEQFF
clone size: .; V gene: TRBV5-4; J gene: TRBJ1-1; D gene: TRBD1; CDR3 DNA: TGTGCCAGCAGCCCCCCCAACCGGGACAGGGTAACTGAAGCTTTCTTT; CDR3 protein: CASSPPNRDRVTEAFF
clone size: .; V gene: TRBV6-5; J gene: TRBJ1-1; D gene: .; CDR3 DNA: TGTGCCAGCAGTTATTTAGGGAGCTTCGGAACTGAAGCTTTCTTT; CDR3 protein: CASSYLGSFGTEAFF